The T cell receptor beta chain under discussion was sequenced for a study of Graves' ophthalmopathy and Graves' hyperthyroidism. This clonotype occurred many times. Amplification targeted the TCR beta CDR3 regions, with RNA transcripts as the source material. First-round RT-PCR with HTBI primers preceded a second-round multiplex PCR. In TCRdb, the multiplex PCR reads were re-called with MiXCR into one record per CDR3 protein. The data hold hundreds of thousands of distinct CDR3 sequences, with about a fifth observed a single time. Trimming pared 1 base from V and 8 bases from J, leaving 5 bases between. This CDR3 comprises 12 residues. The V gene's germline CDR1 is LGHNT and CDR2 FRNRAP.

The rearrangement uses TRBV12-5 and TRBJ2-2, with unresolved D. This receptor was taken from a woman aged 18-29 years with stable Graves' hyperthyroidism. Some clones in this sample may be carry-over from other donors' samples. Sequencing was done on a sample of peripheral blood. CDR3 loop: CASGLAMGELFF. DNA for the CDR3: TGTGCTAGTGGTTTGGCGATGGGGGAGCTGTTTTTT. Combining the CDR3 with reference TRBV12-5 and TRBJ2-2 gives the whole variable domain DARVTQTPRHKVTEMGQEVTMRCQPILGHNTVFWYRQTMMQGLELLAYFRNRAPLDDSGMPKDRFSAEMPDATLATLKIQPSEPRDSAVYFCASGLAMGELFFGEGSRLTVL.